A selection of T cell receptor beta chains follows, all from one sample in a study of T cells in Graves' hyperthyroidism and ophthalmopathy. TCRdb analysed the multiplex PCR reads with MiXCR anew, one entry per CDR3 protein. Among approximately 690,000 distinct CDR3 sequences listed, around 20% were seen once. Sequenced input: blood. Source of these receptors: a man aged 25 to 40 with Graves' ophthalmopathy. Each CDR3 is given without its conserved first and last residue. Fields, in order: V gene, CDR3 protein.

>TRBV18
ASSPPVAGTWDGTQY
>TRBV7-2
ASSPTGLAGDDEQY
>TRBV20-1
SARTSGRAITDTQY
>TRBV27
ASSGGLPLTDTQY
>TRBV20-1
SARDGGRGQDTQY
>TRBV30
AWRKGQGAGETQY
>TRBV7-9
ASSLRSWGSGISYNEQF
>TRBV20-1
SARVGYEQY
>TRBV20-1
SARDPNEGRANEQF
>TRBV5-5
ASSLADRESKLF
>TRBV12-3/TRBV12-4
ASSLGSHRAGYGYT
>TRBV5-1
ASSLGGGVQETQY
>TRBV19
ASSIRTVGSGNTIY
>TRBV7-2
ASSWGTPQETQY
>TRBV4-2
ASSQELAGRVGWEQY
>TRBV4-3
ASSPQINGGEQY
>TRBV6-1
ASSSGQGGSPLH
>TRBV9
ASSVVNQGDEQF
>TRBV9
ASSVGVAGGETQY
>TRBV29-1
SVLDRAGNTEAF
>TRBV20-1
SALGGAGTDTQY
>TRBV5-1
ASRDTDTQY
>TRBV20-1
SAFSTGRSYNEQF
>TRBV11-2
ASRGRQGETQY
>TRBV20-1
SARGSGRQGRGTNEKLF
>TRBV9
ASSVGQGWGYNEQF
>TRBV6-1
ASSGGQASTDTQY
>TRBV20-1
SARDQRREYNEQF
>TRBV28
ASSLAQGVGDTQY
>TRBV9
ASSARAGTIQETQY
>TRBV19
ASRADHKLNYGYT
>TRBV6-2/TRBV6-3
ASSCSSKGAQRTDTQY
>TRBV10-3
ASKLGPAGGTYNEQF
>TRBV10-3
AISEGGTGAKETQY
>TRBV6-5
ASSYSPAEANTGELF
>TRBV6-2/TRBV6-3
ASSPTEETQY
>TRBV7-8
ASSPNGIGTSGKGEQF
>TRBV27
ASSLRLAGIPYEQY
>TRBV5-1
ASSLNGRGSHEQY
>TRBV15
ATSRDLVPGANVLT
>TRBV11-2
ASSLDATGTQPQH
>TRBV27
ATKGLTGINEQF
>TRBV18
ASSPNSGSGGNQPQH
>TRBV24-1
ATSDRGDEQF
>TRBV3-1
ASSQDSSTEAF
>TRBV10-2
ASSSRAYSGNTIY